The 8 T cell receptor beta chains presented below share a single source sample, sequenced in a study of T-cell reconstitution after alpha-beta-depleted transplantation in children. Preparation of the TCRbeta library was carried out with unique molecular identifiers. TCRdb passed the PCR reads through MiXCR, listing each CDR3 protein once. The sample lists roughly 790,000 distinct CDR3 sequences; roughly 16% were seen once. The specimen comprised PBMCs, mostly from graft donor cells, sampled 360 days after TCRalphabeta/CD19-depleted stem cell transplant. The receptors originated from a male patient younger than 18 who had a stem cell transplant for acute lymphoblastic leukemia, so the T cells may come from the graft donor.

This clonotype was picked up a small number of times. A read error may account for a junction end that differs from germline. V usage is TRBV7-3 and J usage is TRBJ1-4; D ambiguous. CDR1 and CDR2 (germline): SGHTA, FQGTGA. There are 10 residues in the CDR3. CDR3 region: CASSLPPPRF. The CDR3 nucleotides read TGTGCCAGCAGCTTACCCCCGCCGCGTTTT. Together with reference TRBV7-3 and TRBJ1-4, the CDR3 gives the full variable domain: GAGVSQTPSNKVTEKGKYVELRCDPISGHTALYWYRQSLGQGPEFLIYFQGTGAADDSGLPNDRFFAVRPEGSVSTLKIQRTERGDSAVYLCASSLPPPRFGSGTQLSVL.

This clonotype was counted only a few times. This chain links TRBV5-6 with TRBJ2-1; 12 nucleotides line up with TRBD1. Per the germline V gene, CDR1 is SGHDT and CDR2 is YYEEEE. V lost 5 bases to trimming and J lost 1 base; unmatched junction nucleotides: 16. This CDR3 has 20 residues. This chain's CDR3 is CASRDVRGQGAFRSYNEQFF. The CDR3 DNA reads as TGTGCCAGCAGGGATGTGAGGGGACAGGGGGCATTTAGGTCCTACAATGAGCAGTTCTTC.

This clonotype was recorded a few times. The chain recombines TRBV3-1 with TRBJ2-2; 11 bases agree with TRBD2. V was pared by 3 bases and J by 1 base, with 1 base of the junction left unmatched. The length of the CDR3 is 16 residues. Germline-derived CDR1 and CDR2 are LGHDT and YNNKEL (reference sequence). The CDR3 nucleotides read TGTGCCAGCAGCCAGCTAGCGGGAGGGAACACCGGGGAGCTGTTTTTT. Translated, it gives CASSQLAGGNTGELFF.

This clonotype was detected many times. The rearrangement links TRBV7-9 to TRBJ1-6; D gene ambiguous. V was cut by 6 bases and J by 7 bases, with 10 bases left in between. Germline V CDR1 and CDR2: SEHNR, FQNEAQ (reference sequence). This CDR3 contains 13 residues. DNA of the CDR3: TGTGCCAGCAGGACGGAGTTCAATTCACCCCTCCACTTT. This codes for CASRTEFNSPLHF.

This clonotype was recorded many times. The chain uses TRBV20-1 and TRBJ2-5; maybe TRBD2 (6 bases). Per the germline V gene, CDR1 is DFQATT and CDR2 is SNEGSKA (reference sequence). V dropped 3 bases and J dropped 6 bases, with 8 bases sitting between them. The CDR3 is 11 amino acids. The DNA of the CDR3 is TGCAGTGCTAGCGGGAGTAAGACCCAGTACTTC. Encoded protein: CSASGSKTQYF.

This clonotype has a handful of counts. V and J are TRBV7-9 and TRBJ2-1; TRBD1 agrees at 8 bases. Germline CDR1 reads SEHNR; CDR2 reads FQNEAQ (reference sequence). The CDR3 contains 14 residues. The V and J ends lost 5 bases and 4 bases, in that order; junction bases with no gene match: 4. In DNA form, the CDR3 reads TGTGCCAGCAGCAAACGGACAGGGTACAATGAGCAGTTCTTC. Translated, it gives CASSKRTGYNEQFF.

This clonotype has a handful of counts. The V and J genes are TRBV9 and TRBJ2-5; a weak D match, TRBD2 (6 bases). This CDR3 has 15 residues. V was pared by 0 bases and J by 4 bases, with 13 bases between. Per the germline V gene, CDR1 is SGDLS and CDR2 is YYNGEE. CDR3 nucleotide sequence: TGTGCCAGCAGCGTAGGAACTAGCTTGGGAGAGACCCAGTACTTC. This gives the protein CASSVGTSLGETQYF.

In this sample, this clonotype turned up many times. In nucleotides, the CDR3 is TGTGCCAGCAGTGCCTCCGGGACAGGGGTTCGAAATGAGCAGTTCTTC. It translates to CASSASGTGVRNEQFF. This chain uses TRBV28 with TRBJ2-1, with 10 bases identical to TRBD1. J was trimmed by 7 bases and V by 5 bases; bases with no gene match: 11. The germline CDR1 and CDR2 sequences are MDHEN and SYDVKM. This CDR3 contains 16 residues.